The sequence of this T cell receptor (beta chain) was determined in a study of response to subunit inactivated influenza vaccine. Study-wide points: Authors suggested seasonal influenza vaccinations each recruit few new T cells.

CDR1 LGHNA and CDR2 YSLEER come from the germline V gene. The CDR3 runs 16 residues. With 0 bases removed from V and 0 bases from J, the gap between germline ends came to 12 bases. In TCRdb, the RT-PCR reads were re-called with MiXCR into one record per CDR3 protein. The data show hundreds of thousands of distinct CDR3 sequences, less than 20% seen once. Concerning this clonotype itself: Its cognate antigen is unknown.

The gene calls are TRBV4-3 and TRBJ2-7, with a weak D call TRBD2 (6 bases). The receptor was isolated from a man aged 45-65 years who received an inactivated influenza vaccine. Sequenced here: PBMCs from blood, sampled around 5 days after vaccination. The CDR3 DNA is TGCGCCAGCAGCCAAGATTACGCGGGGAGCTCCTACGAGCAGTACTTC. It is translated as CASSQDYAGSSYEQYF.